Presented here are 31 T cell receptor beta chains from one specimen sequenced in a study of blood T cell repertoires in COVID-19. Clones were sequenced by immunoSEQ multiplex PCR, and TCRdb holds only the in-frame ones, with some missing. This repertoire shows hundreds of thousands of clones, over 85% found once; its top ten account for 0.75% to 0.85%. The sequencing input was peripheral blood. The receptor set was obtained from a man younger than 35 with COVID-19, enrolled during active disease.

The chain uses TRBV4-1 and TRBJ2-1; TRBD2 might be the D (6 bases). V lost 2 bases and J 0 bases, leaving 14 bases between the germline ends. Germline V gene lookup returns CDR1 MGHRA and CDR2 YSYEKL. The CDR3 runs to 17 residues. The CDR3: CASSQSRTRGSYNEQFF. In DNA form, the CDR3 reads TGCGCCAGCAGCCAAAGCCGCACGCGGGGCTCCTACAATGAGCAGTTCTTC.

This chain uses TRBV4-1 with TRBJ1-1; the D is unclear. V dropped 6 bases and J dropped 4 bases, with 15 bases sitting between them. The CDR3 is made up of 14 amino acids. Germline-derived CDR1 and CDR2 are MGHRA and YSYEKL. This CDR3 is CASRRTVSSTEAFF. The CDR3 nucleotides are TGCGCCAGCAGGAGAACAGTTAGTAGCACTGAAGCTTTCTTT.

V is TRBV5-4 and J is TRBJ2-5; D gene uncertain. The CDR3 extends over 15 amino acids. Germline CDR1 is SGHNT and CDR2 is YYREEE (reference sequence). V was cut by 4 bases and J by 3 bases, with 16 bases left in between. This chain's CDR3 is CASSRDTSDKETQYF. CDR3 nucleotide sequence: TGTGCCAGCAGCCGCGATACGAGTGATAAAGAGACCCAGTACTTC.

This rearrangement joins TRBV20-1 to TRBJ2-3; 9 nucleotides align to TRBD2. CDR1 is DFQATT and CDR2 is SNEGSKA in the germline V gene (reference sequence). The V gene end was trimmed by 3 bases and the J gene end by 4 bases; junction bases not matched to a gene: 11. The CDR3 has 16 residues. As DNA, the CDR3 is TGCAGTGCTAGTCGTCCACTAGCGGGTTTATCAGATACGCAGTATTTT. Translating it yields CSASRPLAGLSDTQYF.

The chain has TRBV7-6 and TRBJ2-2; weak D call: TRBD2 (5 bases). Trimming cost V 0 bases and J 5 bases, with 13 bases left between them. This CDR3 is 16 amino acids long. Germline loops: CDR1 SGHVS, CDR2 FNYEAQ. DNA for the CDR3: TGTGCCAGCAGCTTAGCGGGTAACGGGGTTACCGGGGAGCTGTTTTTT. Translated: CASSLAGNGVTGELFF.

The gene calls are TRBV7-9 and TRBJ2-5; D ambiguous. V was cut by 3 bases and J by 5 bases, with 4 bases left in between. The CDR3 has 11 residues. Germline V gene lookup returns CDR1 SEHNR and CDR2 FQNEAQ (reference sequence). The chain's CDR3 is CASSFSETQYF. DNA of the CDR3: TGTGCCAGCAGCTTTTCGGAGACCCAGTACTTC.

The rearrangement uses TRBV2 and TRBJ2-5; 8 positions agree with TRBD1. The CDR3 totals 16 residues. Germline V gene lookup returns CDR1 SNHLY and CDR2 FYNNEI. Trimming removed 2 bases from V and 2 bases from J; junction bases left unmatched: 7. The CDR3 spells CASSESGQGQQETQYF. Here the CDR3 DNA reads TGTGCCAGCAGTGAAAGTGGACAGGGACAACAAGAGACCCAGTACTTC.

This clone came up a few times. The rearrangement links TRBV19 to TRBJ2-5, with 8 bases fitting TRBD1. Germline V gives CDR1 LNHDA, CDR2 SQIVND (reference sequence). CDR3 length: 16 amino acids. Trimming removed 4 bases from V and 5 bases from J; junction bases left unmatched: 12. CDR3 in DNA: TGTGCCAGTAGTACTGCAGGGGGCGCTGGGTCGGAGACCCAGTACTTC. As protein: CASSTAGGAGSETQYF.

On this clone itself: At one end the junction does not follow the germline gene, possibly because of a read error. The CDR3 reads CASTVSGRDYNEQFF. The CDR3, as DNA: TGTGCCAGCACCGTAAGCGGGAGGGACTACAATGAGCAGTTCTTC. The chain recombines TRBV9 with TRBJ2-1; TRBD2 matches at 10 bases. The CDR3 runs 15 residues. Per the germline V gene, CDR1 is SGDLS and CDR2 is YYNGEE.

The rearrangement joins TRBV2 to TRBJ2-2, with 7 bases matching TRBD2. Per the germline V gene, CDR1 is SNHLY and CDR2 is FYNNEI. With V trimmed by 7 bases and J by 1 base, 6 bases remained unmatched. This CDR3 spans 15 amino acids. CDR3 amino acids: CASIFGLGNTGELFF. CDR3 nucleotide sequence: TGTGCCAGCATATTCGGACTAGGGAACACCGGGGAGCTGTTTTTT.

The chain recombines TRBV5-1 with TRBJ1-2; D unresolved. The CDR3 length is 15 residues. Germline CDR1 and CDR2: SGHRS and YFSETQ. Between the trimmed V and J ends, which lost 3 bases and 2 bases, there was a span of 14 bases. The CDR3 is CASSSQRPGNYGYTF. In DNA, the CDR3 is TGCGCCAGCAGCTCGCAAAGGCCGGGGAACTATGGCTACACCTTC.

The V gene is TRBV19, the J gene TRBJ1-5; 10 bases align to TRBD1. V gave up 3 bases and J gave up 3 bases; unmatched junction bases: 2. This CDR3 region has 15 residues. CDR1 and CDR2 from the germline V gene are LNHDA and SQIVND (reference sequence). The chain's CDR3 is CASSIGTGDNQPQHF. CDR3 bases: TGTGCCAGTAGTATCGGGACAGGGGACAATCAGCCCCAGCATTTT.

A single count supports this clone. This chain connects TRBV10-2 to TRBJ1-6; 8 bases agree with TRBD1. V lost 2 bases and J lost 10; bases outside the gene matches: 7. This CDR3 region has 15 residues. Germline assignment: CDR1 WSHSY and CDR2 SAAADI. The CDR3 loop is CASSEDRGSGSPLHF. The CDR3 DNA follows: TGCGCCAGCAGTGAGGACAGGGGCTCGGGATCACCCCTCCACTTT.

The CDR3 DNA follows: TGTGCCAGCAGCCCCCCCTGGACAGGGCTTGGCTACACCTTC. Amino acids: CASSPPWTGLGYTF. The gene calls are TRBV7-9 and TRBJ1-2, with 8 bases identical to TRBD1. Germline CDR1 and CDR2: SEHNR and FQNEAQ (reference sequence). The junction had 9 bases not matched to a gene; V was cut back by 5 bases and J by 7 bases. This CDR3 spans 14 amino acids.

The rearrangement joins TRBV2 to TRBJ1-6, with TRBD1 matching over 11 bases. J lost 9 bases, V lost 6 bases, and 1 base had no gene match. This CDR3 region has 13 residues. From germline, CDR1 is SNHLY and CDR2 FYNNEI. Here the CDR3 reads CASRGQGVSPLHF. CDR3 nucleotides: TGTGCCAGCAGGGGACAGGGGGTTTCACCCCTCCACTTT.

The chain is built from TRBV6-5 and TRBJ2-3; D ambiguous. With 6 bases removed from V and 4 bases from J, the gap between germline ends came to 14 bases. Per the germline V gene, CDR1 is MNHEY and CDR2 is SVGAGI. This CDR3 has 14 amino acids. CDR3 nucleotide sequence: TGTGCCAGCAGATCAGGTGCGCGCGCAGATACGCAGTATTTT. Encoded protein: CASRSGARADTQYF.

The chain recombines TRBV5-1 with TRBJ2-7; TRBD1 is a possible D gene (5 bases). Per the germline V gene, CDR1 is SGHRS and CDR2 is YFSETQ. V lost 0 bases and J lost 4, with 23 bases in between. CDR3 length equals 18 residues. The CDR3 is CASSLARARLPKIYEQYF. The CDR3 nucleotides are TGCGCCAGCAGCTTGGCCAGGGCACGGCTCCCGAAGATATACGAGCAGTACTTC. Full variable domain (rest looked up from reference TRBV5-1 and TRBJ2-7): KAGVTQTPRYLIKTRGQQVTLSCSPISGHRSVSWYQQTPGQGLQFLFEYFSETQRNKGNFPGRFSGRQFSNSRSEMNVSTLELGDSALYLCASSLARARLPKIYEQYFGPGTRLTVT.

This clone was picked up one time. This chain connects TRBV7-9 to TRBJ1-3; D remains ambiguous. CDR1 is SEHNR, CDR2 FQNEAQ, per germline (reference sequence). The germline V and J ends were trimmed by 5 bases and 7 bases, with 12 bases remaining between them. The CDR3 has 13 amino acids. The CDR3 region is CASSRGLGNTIYF. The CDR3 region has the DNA TGTGCCAGCAGCCGCGGACTTGGGAACACCATATATTTT.

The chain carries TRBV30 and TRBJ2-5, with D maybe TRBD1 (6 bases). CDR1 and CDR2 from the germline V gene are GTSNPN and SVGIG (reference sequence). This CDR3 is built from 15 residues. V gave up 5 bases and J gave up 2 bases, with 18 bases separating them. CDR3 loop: CAWAQGTQTQETQYF. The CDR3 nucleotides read TGTGCCTGGGCACAGGGAACCCAAACGCAAGAGACCCAGTACTTC.

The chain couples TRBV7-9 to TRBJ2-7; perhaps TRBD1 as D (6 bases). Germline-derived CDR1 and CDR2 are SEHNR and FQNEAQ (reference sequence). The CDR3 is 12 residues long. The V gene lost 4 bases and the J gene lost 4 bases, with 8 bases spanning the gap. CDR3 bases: TGTGCCAGCAGCTCTGGACAGTACGAGCAGTACTTC. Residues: CASSSGQYEQYF.

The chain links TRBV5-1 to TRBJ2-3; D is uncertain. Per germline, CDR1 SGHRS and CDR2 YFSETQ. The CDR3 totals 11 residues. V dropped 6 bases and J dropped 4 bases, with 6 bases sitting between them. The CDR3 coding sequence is TGCGCCAGCAAGAGGTCAGATACGCAGTATTTT. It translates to CASKRSDTQYF.

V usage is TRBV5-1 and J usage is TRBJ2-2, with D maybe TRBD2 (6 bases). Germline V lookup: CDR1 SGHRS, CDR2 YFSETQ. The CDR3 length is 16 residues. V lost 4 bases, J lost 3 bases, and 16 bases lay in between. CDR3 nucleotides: TGCGCCAGCAGCCGGGGGAGTAGCGGCGACACCGGGGAGCTGTTTTTT. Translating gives CASSRGSSGDTGELFF. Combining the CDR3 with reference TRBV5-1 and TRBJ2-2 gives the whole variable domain KAGVTQTPRYLIKTRGQQVTLSCSPISGHRSVSWYQQTPGQGLQFLFEYFSETQRNKGNFPGRFSGRQFSNSRSEMNVSTLELGDSALYLCASSRGSSGDTGELFFGEGSRLTVL.

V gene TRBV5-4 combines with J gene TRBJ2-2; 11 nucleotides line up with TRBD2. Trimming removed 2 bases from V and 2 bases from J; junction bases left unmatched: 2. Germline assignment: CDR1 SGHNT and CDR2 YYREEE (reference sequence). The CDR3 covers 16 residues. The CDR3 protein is CASSFGTSGNTGELFF. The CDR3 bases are TGTGCCAGCAGCTTCGGGACTAGCGGTAACACCGGGGAGCTGTTTTTT. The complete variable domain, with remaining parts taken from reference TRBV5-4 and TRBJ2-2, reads ETGVTQSPTHLIKTRGQQVTLRCSSQSGHNTVSWYQQALGQGPQFIFQYYREEENGRGNFPPRFSGLQFPNYSSELNVNALELDDSALYLCASSFGTSGNTGELFFGEGSRLTVL.

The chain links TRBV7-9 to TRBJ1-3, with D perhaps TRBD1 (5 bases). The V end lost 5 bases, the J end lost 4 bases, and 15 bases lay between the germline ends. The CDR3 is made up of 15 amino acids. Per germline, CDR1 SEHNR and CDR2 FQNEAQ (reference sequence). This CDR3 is CASSLGAYLGNTIYF. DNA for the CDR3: TGTGCCAGCAGCCTTGGGGCGTACCTAGGAAACACCATATATTTT.

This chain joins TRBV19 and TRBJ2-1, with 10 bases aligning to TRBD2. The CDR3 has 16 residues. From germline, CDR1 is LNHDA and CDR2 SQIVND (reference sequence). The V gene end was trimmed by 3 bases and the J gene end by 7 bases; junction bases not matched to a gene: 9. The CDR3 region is CASSISGAGGLNEQFF. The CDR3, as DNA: TGTGCCAGTAGTATTTCGGGAGCGGGGGGGTTGAATGAGCAGTTCTTC.

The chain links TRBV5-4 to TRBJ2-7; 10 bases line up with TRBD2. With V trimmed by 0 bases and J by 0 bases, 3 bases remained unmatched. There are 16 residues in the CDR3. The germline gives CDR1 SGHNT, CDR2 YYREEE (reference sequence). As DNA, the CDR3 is TGTGCCAGCAGCTTGGATGCTAGCGGGAGCTCCTACGAGCAGTACTTC. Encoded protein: CASSLDASGSSYEQYF.

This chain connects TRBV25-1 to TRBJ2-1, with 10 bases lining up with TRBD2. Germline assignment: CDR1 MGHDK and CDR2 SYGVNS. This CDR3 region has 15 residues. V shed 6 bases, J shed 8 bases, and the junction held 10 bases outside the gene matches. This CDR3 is CASRDPSGSFDEQFF. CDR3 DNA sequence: TGTGCCAGCAGAGACCCTAGCGGGAGCTTCGATGAGCAGTTCTTC. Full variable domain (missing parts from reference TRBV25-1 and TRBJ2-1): EADIYQTPRYLVIGTGKKITLECSQTMGHDKMYWYQQDPGMELHLIHYSYGVNSTEKGDLSSESTVSRIRTEHFPLTLESARPSHTSQYLCASRDPSGSFDEQFFGPGTRLTVL.

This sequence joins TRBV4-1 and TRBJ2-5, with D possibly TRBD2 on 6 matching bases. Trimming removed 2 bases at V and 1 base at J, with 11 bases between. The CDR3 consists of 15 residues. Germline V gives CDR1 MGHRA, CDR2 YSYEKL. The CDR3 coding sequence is TGCGCCAGCAGCCAATCCGGGACTTTCCAAGAGACCCAGTACTTC. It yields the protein CASSQSGTFQETQYF.

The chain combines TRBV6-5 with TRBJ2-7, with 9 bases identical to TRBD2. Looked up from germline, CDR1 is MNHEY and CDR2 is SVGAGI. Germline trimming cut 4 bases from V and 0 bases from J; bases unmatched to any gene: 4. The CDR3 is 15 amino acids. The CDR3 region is CASSSSSGTSYEQYF. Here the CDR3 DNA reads TGTGCCAGCAGTTCGTCTAGCGGGACCTCCTACGAGCAGTACTTC.

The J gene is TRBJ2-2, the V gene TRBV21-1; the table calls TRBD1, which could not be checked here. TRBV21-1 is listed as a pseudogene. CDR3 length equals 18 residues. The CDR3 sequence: CASSTRIPTGKIPGELFF. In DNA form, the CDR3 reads TGTGCCAGCAGCACCCGAATCCCGACAGGGAAGATTCCCGGGGAGCTGTTTTTT.

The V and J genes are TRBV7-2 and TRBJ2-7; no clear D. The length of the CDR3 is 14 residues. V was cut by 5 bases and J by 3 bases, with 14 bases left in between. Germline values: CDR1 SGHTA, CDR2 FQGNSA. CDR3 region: CASSPSYSFYEQYF. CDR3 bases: TGTGCCAGCAGCCCCTCGTATAGCTTCTACGAGCAGTACTTC. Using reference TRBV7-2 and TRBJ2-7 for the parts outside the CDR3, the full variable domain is GAGVSQSPSNKVTEKGKDVELRCDPISGHTALYWYRQSLGQGLEFLIYFQGNSAPDKSGLPSDRFSAERTGGSVSTLTIQRTQQEDSAVYLCASSPSYSFYEQYFGPGTRLTVT.